These T cell receptor beta chains were read from a single sample in a study of blood T cell repertoires in COVID-19. TCRdb's table, derived via immunoSEQ multiplex PCR, lists solely in-frame clones and lacks some. This sample has about 40,000 clones, with approximately 80% found just once. The sample was peripheral blood. These receptors were collected from a human donor in a cohort sampled during active or convalescent COVID-19. The donor label of this sample is uncertain. The conserved cysteine and the conserved F or W are not part of the CDR3 here. Fields, in order: V gene, J gene, clone size, CDR3 protein. Rows may omit the clone size; those that give it use once, few, many or a size class.

TRBV18,TRBJ2-7,.,ASSVSGSYEQY
TRBV5-1,TRBJ2-7,once,ASSSVNLAGGGQQY
TRBV4-2,TRBJ1-4,.,ASSEAGENEKLF
TRBV5-5,TRBJ2-2,.,ASSLERGWAANTGELF
TRBV6-5,TRBJ2-7,few,ASRQTSGSFYEQY
TRBV9,TRBJ2-5,.,ASSARQGRETQY
TRBV30,TRBJ2-5,.,AWRGQPKETQY
TRBV2,TRBJ2-1,.,ARSQRGYNEQF
TRBV5-8,TRBJ1-1,.,ASRRGTGRGINTEAF
TRBV5-6,TRBJ1-2,.,ASIKWGVHGYT
TRBV9,TRBJ2-3,.,ASSVNPADTQY
TRBV6-6,TRBJ1-5,.,ASSWGLRQPQH
TRBV5-1,TRBJ1-1,once,ASISIVGSREAF
TRBV28,TRBJ1-5,.,ASSLGQVDQPQH
TRBV9,TRBJ2-1,.,ASSVGLAGGNEQF
TRBV2,TRBJ1-5,.,ASIGEGEGEPQH
TRBV6-1,TRBJ1-1,.,ASSDLTGFRGDTEAF